Listed below are T cell receptor beta chains from one sample, sequenced in a study of blood T cell repertoires in COVID-19. The assay was immunoSEQ multiplex PCR, and TCRdb's table has in-frame clones only and misses some. The table includes 350,000 to 400,000 clones, roughly 92% detected once. The sequenced sample consisted of PBMCs or T cells enriched from blood (not recorded which). The receptors were sampled from a woman between 40 and 50 years old who had been exposed to COVID-19. The CDR3 runs from the conserved cysteine through the conserved F or W. D genes are given only for firm matches. Clone size appears in some rows only: once, few, many, or a class for an expanded clone.

>TRBV10-2|TRBJ2-5|-|-|12
TGCGCCAGCAGCGGGGTCCAAGAGACCCAGTACTTC
CASSGVQETQYF
>TRBV18|TRBJ1-3|-|-|16
TGTGCCAGCTCCCTTCTGACACCACACTCTGGAAACACCATATATTTT
CASSLLTPHSGNTIYF
>TRBV10-2|TRBJ1-2|-|-|12
TGCGCCAGCAGTGTCGGGGGTACTGGCTACACCTTC
CASSVGGTGYTF
>TRBV5-8|TRBJ1-5|-|-|17
TGTGCCAGCAGCCTAAACACCCAGGCTTATAGCAATCAGCCCCAGCATTTT
CASSLNTQAYSNQPQHF
>TRBV3-1/TRBV3-2|TRBJ2-1|-|-|12
TGTGCCAGCAGCCAGAGGTACAATGAGCAGTTCTTC
CASSQRYNEQFF
>TRBV24-1|TRBJ2-1|-|once|16
TGTGCCACCAGCGGCGACGGACAGGGACTATGGAGTGAGCAGTTCTTC
CATSGDGQGLWSEQFF
>TRBV11-2|TRBJ2-1|-|-|13
TGTGCCAGCAGCCCCTATTCCTACAATGAGCAGTTCTTC
CASSPYSYNEQFF
>TRBV19|TRBJ2-1|TRBD2|once|15
TGTGCCAGTAGGAGACTAGCGGGAGCACCCAATGAGCAGTTCTTC
CASRRLAGAPNEQFF
>TRBV30|TRBJ2-3|-|-|13
TGTGCCTGGACCCGGACTGACACAGATACGCAGTATTTT
CAWTRTDTDTQYF
>TRBV7-8|TRBJ1-4|-|-|15
TGTGCCAGCAGCTTAGTAGGCGGGAAAAATGAAAAACTGTTTTTT
CASSLVGGKNEKLFF
>TRBV5-8|TRBJ1-3|-|-|16
TGTGCCAGCAGCCAAATATGGGAGGTCTCTGGAAACACCATATATTTT
CASSQIWEVSGNTIYF
>TRBV18|TRBJ2-5|TRBD1|-|13
TGTGCCAGCTCATCGACAGGGGGGGAGACCCAGTACTTC
CASSSTGGETQYF
>TRBV10-2|TRBJ1-4|TRBD1|-|14
TGCGCCAGCAGGGACAGGGGGCGCGGCGAAAAACTGTTTTTT
CASRDRGRGEKLFF
>TRBV9|TRBJ1-2|TRBD1|-|14
TGTGCCAGCAGCGGATACAGGGGATACTATGGCTACACCTTC
CASSGYRGYYGYTF
>TRBV15|TRBJ1-5|-|-|16
TGTGCCACCAGCAGAGGCGGACGGGAAACAAATCAGCCCCAGCATTTT
CATSRGGRETNQPQHF
>TRBV5-4|TRBJ2-5|TRBD1|-|17
TGTGCCAGCAGCTTAGTGGGACAGGGGGCGGGCCAAGAGACCCAGTACTTC
CASSLVGQGAGQETQYF
>TRBV6-5|TRBJ1-4|TRBD1|-|14
TGTGCCAGCAGTTGGGGACAGGGTAGTGAAAAACTGTTTTTT
CASSWGQGSEKLFF
>TRBV30|TRBJ1-2|-|-|14
TGTGCCTGGACTACGCAGGGTTCGGGGGGTGGCTACACCTTC
CAWTTQGSGGGYTF
>TRBV27|TRBJ2-5|-|-|14
TGTGCCAGCAGGCAGACCTACAAGGGGGAGACCCAGTACTTC
CASRQTYKGETQYF
>TRBV5-1|TRBJ1-6|TRBD1|-|16
TGCGCCAGCAGCCGGGGACAGGGTCGGGGGAATTCACCCCTCCACTTT
CASSRGQGRGNSPLHF
>TRBV7-9|TRBJ2-1|TRBD2|-|15
TGTGCCAGCAGCGTGGGGACTAGCGAGTACAATGAGCAGTTCTTC
CASSVGTSEYNEQFF
>TRBV10-3|TRBJ2-1|TRBD2|-|13
TGTGCCATCAGTGAGAAAGGGAGGGATGAGCAGTTCTTC
CAISEKGRDEQFF
>TRBV15|TRBJ1-2|-|-|14
TGTGCCACCAGCAGAGAGGGGGCGGGTTATGGCTACACCTTC
CATSREGAGYGYTF
>TRBV19|TRBJ2-7|TRBD1|-|14
TGTGCCAGTAGTAAAAGGACAGGGGGTTACGAGCAGTACTTC
CASSKRTGGYEQYF
>TRBV13|TRBJ1-2|TRBD1|-|17
TGTGCCAGCAGCTTAAGAGCAGGGGGAAAACCTAACTATGGCTACACCTTC
CASSLRAGGKPNYGYTF
>TRBV2|TRBJ1-1|-|-|14
TGTGCCAGCAGTGAAGCGCGGGGGTCCACTGAAGCTTTCTTT
CASSEARGSTEAFF
>TRBV6-6|TRBJ1-4|-|-|15
TGTGCCAGCAGTAGCATAGTTGCAACTAATGAAAAACTGTTTTTT
CASSSIVATNEKLFF
>TRBV5-6|TRBJ1-2|-|-|15
TGTGCCAGCAGAGCGCGGCGGATCAGTGACTATGGCTACACCTTC
CASRARRISDYGYTF
>TRBV7-3|TRBJ2-1|-|-|17
TGTGCCAGCAGCCCAATCCCCCAAGGCGGGCCCGCCGGGCAGCAGTTCTTC
CASSPIPQGGPAGQQFF
>TRBV30|TRBJ2-7|TRBD1|-|13
TGTGCCTGGAGTCCGGGACAGAACTACGAGCAGTACTTC
CAWSPGQNYEQYF
>TRBV12-3/TRBV12-4|TRBJ2-3|-|-|13
TGTGCCAGCAGTTTAGACCACAGGGATACGCAGTATTTT
CASSLDHRDTQYF
>TRBV27|TRBJ1-6|TRBD1|-|15
TGTGCCAGCAGTAACAGGGGTCCGGGTAATTCACCCCTCCACTTT
CASSNRGPGNSPLHF
>TRBV5-1|TRBJ1-2|-|once|13
TGCGCCAGTCGCCGGGACACTAACTATGGCTACACCTTC
CASRRDTNYGYTF
>TRBV2|TRBJ1-2|-|-|16
TGTGCCAGCAGTGTCTCAGGCGGGGGAGGGCACTATGGCTACACCTTC
CASSVSGGGGHYGYTF
>TRBV10-1|TRBJ1-1|-|-|12
TGCGCCAGCAGTTTTACAGGGCTCCCAGCTTTCTTT
CASSFTGLPAFF
>TRBV4-3|TRBJ2-2|-|-|14
TGCGCCAGCAGCCAAGACCGGGTAACCGGGGAGCTGTTTTTT
CASSQDRVTGELFF
>TRBV7-2|TRBJ2-4|-|-|15
TGTGCCAGCAGCTTATTAAGCTCCTCTGAAAACATTCAGTACTTC
CASSLLSSSENIQYF
>TRBV9|TRBJ2-1|-|-|13
TGTGCCAGCAGCGATAGCTCCTACAATGAGCAGTTCTTC
CASSDSSYNEQFF
>TRBV10-1|TRBJ1-1|TRBD1|-|13
TGCGCCAGCAGTGAGGCATCGGACAGGACCTTTTTCTTT
CASSEASDRTFFF
>TRBV6-2/TRBV6-3|TRBJ2-1|TRBD2|-|17
TGTGCCAGCAGCCCTCGGACTAGCGGGAGCGTTGGCAATGAGCAGTTCTTC
CASSPRTSGSVGNEQFF
>TRBV18|TRBJ1-6|-|-|15
TGTGCCAGCTCACCACCGAGGCAGAGTAATTCACCCCTCCACTTT
CASSPPRQSNSPLHF
>TRBV5-1|TRBJ1-2|-|-|13
TGCGCCAGCAGCTTGGGACAGAGCTATGGCTACACCTTC
CASSLGQSYGYTF
>TRBV19|TRBJ2-3|TRBD1|-|15
TGTGCCAGTAGTCATGACAGGGCTAGCACAGATACGCAGTATTTT
CASSHDRASTDTQYF